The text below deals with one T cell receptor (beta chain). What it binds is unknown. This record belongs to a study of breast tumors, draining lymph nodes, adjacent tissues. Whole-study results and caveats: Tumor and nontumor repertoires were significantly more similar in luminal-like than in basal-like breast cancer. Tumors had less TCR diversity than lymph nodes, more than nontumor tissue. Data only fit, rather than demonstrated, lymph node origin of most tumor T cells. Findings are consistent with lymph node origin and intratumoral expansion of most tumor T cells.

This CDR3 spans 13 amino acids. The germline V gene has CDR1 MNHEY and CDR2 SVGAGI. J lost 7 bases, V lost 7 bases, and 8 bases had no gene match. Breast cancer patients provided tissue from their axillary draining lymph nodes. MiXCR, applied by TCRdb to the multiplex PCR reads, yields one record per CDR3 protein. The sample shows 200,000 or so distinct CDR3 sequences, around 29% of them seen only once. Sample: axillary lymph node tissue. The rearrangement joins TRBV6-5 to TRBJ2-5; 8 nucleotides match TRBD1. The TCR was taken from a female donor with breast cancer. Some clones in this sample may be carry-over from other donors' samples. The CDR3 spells CASNRRGTGTQYF. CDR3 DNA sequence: TGTGCCAGCAATAGGCGTGGGACAGGGACCCAGTACTTC.